One sample yielded the 30 T cell receptor beta chains listed below, sequenced in a study of cytomegalovirus exposure and HLA in healthy donors. Primers included in the PCR were 60 Vbeta and 13 Jbeta primers. Sequencing used immunoSEQ multiplex PCR; TCRdb keeps in-frame clones, though not all of them. The data contain roughly 89,000 clones, about 84% of them singletons. Sequenced material: PBMCs. The receptors here all came from a man aged 18-30 years in good health and CMV-seronegative.

The gene calls are TRBV7-2 and TRBJ1-1, with TRBD1 as a possible D gene (5 bases). CDR1 and CDR2 (germline): SGHTA, FQGNSA. The germline V and J ends were trimmed by 1 base and 9 bases, with 15 bases remaining between them. The CDR3 sequence is 14 residues long. CDR3 bases: TGTGCCAGCAGCTTAGAGTGGGGAGGGGACCAAGCTTTCTTT. Protein: CASSLEWGGDQAFF.

The CDR3 DNA reads as TGTGCCAGCACCAAGGGGAGACTAGCGAGTAATGAGCAGTTCTTC. It translates to CASTKGRLASNEQFF. The chain has TRBV6-5 and TRBJ2-1; TRBD2 agrees at 8 bases. The germline gives CDR1 MNHEY, CDR2 SVGAGI. V lost 7 bases to trimming and J lost 7 bases; unmatched junction nucleotides: 12. This CDR3 has 15 residues.

The V call is TRBV11-2, the J call TRBJ1-1; D may be TRBD1 (6 bases). The CDR3 consists of 15 residues. The germline gives CDR1 SGHAT, CDR2 FQNNGV. The V end was cut by 2 bases, the J end by 0 bases, with 10 bases between. The CDR3 spells CASSLRTAMNTEAFF. The CDR3 coding sequence is TGTGCCAGCAGCTTAAGGACAGCCATGAACACTGAAGCTTTCTTT.

The rearrangement joins TRBV19 to TRBJ2-7; TRBD1 might be the D (6 bases). CDR3 size: 14 residues. Trimming took off 5 bases at V and 4 bases at J, with 15 bases between the two ends. Germline V lookup: CDR1 LNHDA, CDR2 SQIVND (reference sequence). The CDR3 sequence is CASSARGQTYEQYF. The CDR3 nucleotides are TGTGCCAGTAGTGCCCGAGGACAGACGTACGAGCAGTACTTC.

V is TRBV29-1 and J is TRBJ2-1; 8 positions agree with TRBD2. The CDR3 covers 16 residues. Germline V CDR1 and CDR2: SQVTM, ANQGSEA. The V gene end was trimmed by 1 base and the J gene end by 1 base; junction bases not matched to a gene: 6. Here the CDR3 reads CSVEGILAVSYNEQFF. CDR3 nucleotides: TGCAGCGTTGAAGGCATACTAGCGGTGTCCTACAATGAGCAGTTCTTC.

The rearrangement uses TRBV6-1 and TRBJ2-4; TRBD2 agrees at 7 bases. CDR1 is MNHNS and CDR2 is SASEGT in the germline V gene. The CDR3 length is 16 residues. The ends lost 0 bases at V and 3 bases at J; junction bases unmatched: 5. This CDR3 reads CASSEAGGKSKNIQYF. The CDR3 nucleotides are TGTGCCAGCAGTGAAGCGGGGGGGAAGAGCAAAAACATTCAGTACTTC.

V is TRBV15 and J is TRBJ2-1; D not resolved. The V end was cut by 7 bases, the J end by 5 bases, with 15 bases between. Looked up from germline, CDR1 is LNHNV and CDR2 is YYDKDF (reference sequence). The CDR3 is 14 amino acids. The CDR3: CATNTPKHNNEQFF. CDR3 sequence (DNA): TGTGCCACCAATACCCCAAAACACAACAATGAGCAGTTCTTC.

In this sample, this clone turned up once. The chain carries TRBV9 and TRBJ2-2, with D hard to call. The CDR3 totals 14 residues. V was clipped by 2 bases and J by 4 bases, with 9 bases between them. The V gene's germline CDR1 is SGDLS and CDR2 YYNGEE. Here the CDR3 reads CASSVLGSTGELFF. The CDR3 region has the DNA TGTGCCAGCAGCGTCCTCGGGTCCACCGGGGAGCTGTTTTTT.

This chain's CDR3 is CASSVATGPWYGYTF. CDR3 DNA: TGTGCCAGCAGCGTAGCCACAGGGCCATGGTATGGCTACACCTTC. The genes are TRBV9 and TRBJ1-2; tentatively, D is TRBD1 (6 bases). The CDR3 is 15 amino acids. Germline CDR1 SGDLS, CDR2 YYNGEE. The ends were cut back, 0 bases at V and 5 bases at J, with 14 bases in the middle.

The V call is TRBV7-9, the J call TRBJ1-2; 8 bases are a match to TRBD1. Trimming at V came to 2 bases and at J to 4 bases, leaving 15 bases not matched to a gene. Germline CDR1 SEHNR, CDR2 FQNEAQ (reference sequence). The CDR3 sequence is 18 residues long. This CDR3 reads CASSLISEDRQGIYGYTF. The CDR3 region has the DNA TGTGCCAGCAGCTTAATTAGTGAGGATCGACAGGGGATCTATGGCTACACCTTC.

V gene TRBV7-9 combines with J gene TRBJ1-1; D perhaps matches TRBD1 (5 bases). V dropped 4 bases and J dropped 4 bases, with 19 bases sitting between them. Per germline, CDR1 SEHNR and CDR2 FQNEAQ (reference sequence). This CDR3 region has 16 residues. In nucleotides, the CDR3 is TGTGCCAGCAGCTCTCGGGGGGAGGCCTTGACCACTGAAGCTTTCTTT. It yields the protein CASSSRGEALTTEAFF.

V and J are TRBV2 and TRBJ1-5; D is uncertain. The CDR3 is 14 amino acids. Germline assignment: CDR1 SNHLY and CDR2 FYNNEI. With 5 bases removed from V and 0 bases from J, the gap between germline ends came to 8 bases. DNA of the CDR3: TGTGCCAGCAGTCACGACTATAGCAATCAGCCCCAGCATTTT. Translation: CASSHDYSNQPQHF.

The chain links TRBV5-1 to TRBJ1-1; D uncertain. Germline V gene data show CDR1 as SGHRS and CDR2 as YFSETQ. The CDR3 consists of 12 residues. Between the trimmed V and J ends, which lost 0 bases and 3 bases, there was a span of 3 bases. The DNA for the CDR3 is TGCGCCAGCAGCTTGGTAGACACTGAAGCTTTCTTT. Its translation is CASSLVDTEAFF.

Turning to this clone: Germline and junction disagree at one end, which may indicate a read error. The CDR3 bases are TGCAGCGCTGAACGGGACAGGGGGTCCTATTACACCTTC. Protein sequence: CSAERDRGSYYTF. V usage is TRBV29-1 and J usage is TRBJ1-2; 11 positions agree with TRBD1. This CDR3 comprises 13 residues. Per germline, CDR1 SQVTM and CDR2 ANQGSEA.

The chain couples TRBV5-1 to TRBJ2-5, with D possibly being TRBD1 (5 bases). CDR3 length: 14 residues. V lost 4 bases to trimming and J lost 2 bases, with 12 bases between them. CDR1 is SGHRS, CDR2 YFSETQ, per germline. DNA for the CDR3: TGCGCCAGCAGCCAGGACACTGTACAAGAGACCCAGTACTTC. This sequence encodes CASSQDTVQETQYF.

This clone was counted once. CDR3 coding DNA: TGTGCCAGCAGCCTGGGACAGGGGGTTTTTCCAGGTACGCAGTATTTT. Translated, it gives CASSLGQGVFPGTQYF. The chain employs TRBV7-8 and TRBJ2-3, with 11 nucleotides matching TRBD1. Trimming removed 5 bases from V and 8 bases from J; junction bases left unmatched: 12. In germline, CDR1 is SGHVS, CDR2 FQNEAQ. CDR3 length: 16 amino acids.

The rearrangement joins TRBV6-1 to TRBJ2-3; 10 positions match TRBD1. CDR1 and CDR2 (germline): MNHNS, SASEGT. Trimming cost V 7 bases and J 1 base; bases outside gene matches: 5. CDR3 length equals 15 residues. The CDR3, as DNA: TGTGCCAGCACCGACAGGGGGCGAGGCACAGATACGCAGTATTTT. Its protein is CASTDRGRGTDTQYF.

The J gene is TRBJ1-2, the V gene TRBV15, with D tentatively TRBD1 (6 bases). CDR1 is LNHNV, CDR2 YYDKDF, per germline (reference sequence). V was trimmed by 3 bases and J by 0 bases, leaving 14 bases between them. The CDR3 loop spans 16 amino acids. The CDR3 DNA sequence: TGTGCCACCAGCAGGGGCCGGGACATAGCTAACTATGGCTACACCTTC. Translated: CATSRGRDIANYGYTF.

This chain joins TRBV5-1 and TRBJ1-2, with TRBD1 matching 7 bases. CDR1 is SGHRS, CDR2 YFSETQ, per germline. The ends lost 0 bases at V and 6 bases at J; junction bases unmatched: 8. The CDR3 totals 15 residues. Written as DNA, the CDR3 is TGCGCCAGCAGCTTGGACGGACAGGTAGAAAATGGCTACACCTTC. Amino acids: CASSLDGQVENGYTF.

The chain employs TRBV7-9 and TRBJ2-3, with a weak D call TRBD1 (5 bases). This CDR3 has 16 residues. Between the trimmed V and J ends, which lost 1 base and 3 bases, there was a span of 14 bases. Germline-derived CDR1 and CDR2 are SEHNR and FQNEAQ (reference sequence). CDR3 in amino acids: CASSLEPQVLTDTQYF. CDR3 bases: TGTGCCAGCAGCTTAGAGCCACAGGTACTGACAGATACGCAGTATTTT.

This chain uses TRBV9 with TRBJ2-3; the match to TRBD2 covers 8 bases. CDR1 is SGDLS, CDR2 YYNGEE, per germline. Trimming removed 4 bases from V and 0 bases from J; junction bases left unmatched: 4. This CDR3 has 15 amino acids. CDR3 nucleotide sequence: TGTGCCAGCAGCACCGGGGGGGAAAGCACAGATACGCAGTATTTT. Amino acid sequence: CASSTGGESTDTQYF. Variable domain in full (rest from reference TRBV9 and TRBJ2-3): DSGVTQTPKHLITATGQRVTLRCSPRSGDLSVYWYQQSLDQGLQFLIQYYNGEERAKGNILERFSAQQFPDLHSELNLSSLELGDSALYFCASSTGGESTDTQYFGPGTRLTVL.

The gene calls are TRBV5-1 and TRBJ1-6, with D uncertain. Germline assignment: CDR1 SGHRS and CDR2 YFSETQ. The CDR3 is 13 amino acids. Trimming removed 6 bases at V and 8 bases at J, with 12 bases between. CDR3 sequence: CASTSSEDSPLHF. The CDR3 nucleotides are TGCGCCAGCACCTCGAGTGAAGATTCACCCCTCCACTTT.

This clone was counted only a few times. This rearrangement joins TRBV19 to TRBJ2-3; TRBD2 agrees at 7 bases. The germline V gene encodes CDR1 LNHDA and CDR2 SQIVND (reference sequence). This CDR3 region has 14 residues. The V and J ends lost 6 bases and 2 bases, in that order; junction bases with no gene match: 5. The chain's CDR3 is CASRVGGSTDTQYF. The CDR3 region has the DNA TGTGCCAGTAGGGTGGGGGGGTCCACAGATACGCAGTATTTT.

The chain carries TRBV11-2 and TRBJ2-5; D might be TRBD2 (5 bases). Trimming removed 5 bases from V and 11 bases from J, with 12 bases in between. Germline V lookup: CDR1 SGHAT, CDR2 FQNNGV. The CDR3 consists of 11 residues. In DNA form, the CDR3 reads TGTGCCAGCAGCCATGAGTGGGAGCAGTACTTC. It encodes CASSHEWEQYF.

The table lists this clone with a few counts. V gene TRBV5-1 combines with J gene TRBJ1-2; no clear D. V was shortened by 0 bases and J by 8 bases, with 8 bases between the two germline ends. CDR3 length: 12 amino acids. Per the germline V gene, CDR1 is SGHRS and CDR2 is YFSETQ. Here the CDR3 DNA reads TGCGCCAGCAGCTTGGACGGGGTCGGCTACACCTTC. Its translation: CASSLDGVGYTF.

The chain has TRBV19 and TRBJ1-6; 11 positions agree with TRBD1. The CDR3 consists of 15 residues. Germline V lookup: CDR1 LNHDA, CDR2 SQIVND (reference sequence). J lost 13 bases, V lost 9 bases, and 14 bases had no gene match. CDR3 sequence: CASSQDRGQGTPLHF. In DNA, the CDR3 is TGTGCCAGCAGCCAGGACAGGGGGCAAGGAACGCCCCTCCACTTT.

The V gene is TRBV5-5, the J gene TRBJ2-7; 10 bases are a match to TRBD1. CDR1 is SGHKS, CDR2 YYEKEE, per germline (reference sequence). V trimming: 4 bases; J trimming: 3 bases; junction bases outside the gene matches: 13. This CDR3 is built from 17 residues. The CDR3 sequence: CASSPGQGRNVFYEQYF. The CDR3 nucleotides are TGTGCCAGCAGCCCGGGACAGGGGAGGAATGTATTCTACGAGCAGTACTTC.

This clone was seen only a few times. DNA of the CDR3: TGCGCCAGCAGGGGACTTCTAAAGGGGACTGAAGCTTTCTTT. It codes for CASRGLLKGTEAFF. V and J are TRBV4-1 and TRBJ1-1; D may be TRBD1 (5 bases). Germline V gene lookup returns CDR1 MGHRA and CDR2 YSYEKL. The CDR3 is made up of 14 amino acids. V was cut by 6 bases and J by 5 bases, with 16 bases left in between.

This clone appeared a single time. V gene TRBV7-9 combines with J gene TRBJ1-6; 9 bases map to TRBD1. Trimming took 5 bases from V and 6 from J; bases not matched to a gene: 5. The CDR3 is 15 residues long. Germline V lookup: CDR1 SEHNR, CDR2 FQNEAQ (reference sequence). CDR3 sequence: CASSERTGVNSPLHF. CDR3 bases: TGTGCCAGCAGCGAGAGGACAGGGGTTAATTCACCCCTCCACTTT.

The J gene is TRBJ1-2, the V gene TRBV6-5; D gene uncertain. Germline V gene lookup returns CDR1 MNHEY and CDR2 SVGAGI. The V gene lost 2 bases and the J gene lost 7 bases, with 8 bases spanning the gap. The CDR3 runs 12 residues. CDR3 DNA: TGTGCCAGCAGTTACAGGGCGGGTGGCTACACCTTC. Residues: CASSYRAGGYTF.